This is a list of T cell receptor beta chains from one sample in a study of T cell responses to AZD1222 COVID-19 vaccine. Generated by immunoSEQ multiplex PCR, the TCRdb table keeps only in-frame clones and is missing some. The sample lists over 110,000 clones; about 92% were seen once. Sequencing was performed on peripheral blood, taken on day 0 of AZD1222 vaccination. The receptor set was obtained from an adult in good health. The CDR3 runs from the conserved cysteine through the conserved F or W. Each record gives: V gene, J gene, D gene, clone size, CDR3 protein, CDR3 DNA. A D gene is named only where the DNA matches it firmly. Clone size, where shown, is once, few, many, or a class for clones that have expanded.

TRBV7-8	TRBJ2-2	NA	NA	CASSLREHVEGGELFF	TGTGCCAGCAGCTTACGGGAGCACGTTGAGGGCGGGGAGCTGTTTTTT
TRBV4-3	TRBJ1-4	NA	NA	CASSQGGGTNEKLFF	TGCGCCAGCAGCCAAGGGGGAGGGACTAATGAAAAACTGTTTTTT
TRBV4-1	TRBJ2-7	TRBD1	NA	CASSQPGQGAEQYF	TGCGCCAGCAGCCAACCGGGACAGGGGGCCGAGCAGTACTTC
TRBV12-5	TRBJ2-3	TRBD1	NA	CASGLVVTGVGPDTQYF	TGTGCTAGTGGTTTGGTTGTGACAGGGGTCGGTCCAGATACGCAGTATTTT
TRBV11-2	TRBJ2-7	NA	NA	CASRENSYEQYF	TGTGCCAGCCGCGAGAACTCCTACGAGCAGTACTTC
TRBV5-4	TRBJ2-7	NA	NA	CASSFRGDSPYEQYF	TGTGCCAGCAGCTTCAGGGGGGACAGCCCCTACGAGCAGTACTTC
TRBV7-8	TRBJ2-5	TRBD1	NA	CASSRDSSRETQYF	TGTGCCAGCAGTAGGGACAGCTCCAGGGAGACCCAGTACTTC
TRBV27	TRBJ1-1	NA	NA	CASTPGGGFFTEAFF	TGTGCCAGCACCCCAGGTGGGGGGTTTTTCACTGAAGCTTTCTTT
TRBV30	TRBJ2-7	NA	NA	CAGTKGPYEQYF	TGTGCCGGGACAAAAGGACCCTACGAGCAGTACTTC
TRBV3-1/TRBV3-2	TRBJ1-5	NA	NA	CASSHAGGNQPQHF	TGTGCCAGCAGCCATGCTGGGGGCAATCAGCCCCAGCATTTT
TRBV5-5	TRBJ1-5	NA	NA	CASSLGVRQPQHF	TGTGCCAGCAGCTTAGGGGTTCGGCAGCCCCAGCATTTT
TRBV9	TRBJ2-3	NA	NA	CASSVGRGTDTQYF	TGTGCCAGCAGCGTAGGCAGAGGCACAGATACGCAGTATTTT
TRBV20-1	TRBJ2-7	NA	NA	CSASDRDEQYF	TGCAGTGCTAGTGATAGGGACGAGCAGTACTTC
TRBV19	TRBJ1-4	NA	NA	CASSIGYGQSNEKLFF	TGTGCCAGTAGTATAGGATATGGACAGTCTAATGAAAAACTGTTTTTT
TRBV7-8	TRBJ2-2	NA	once	CASSPNPGRNTGELFF	TGTGCCAGCAGCCCAAACCCCGGGAGGAACACCGGGGAGCTGTTTTTT
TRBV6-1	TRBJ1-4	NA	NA	CASSEPLPGGAGKLFF	TGTGCCAGCAGTGAACCACTCCCTGGGGGAGCAGGAAAACTGTTTTTT
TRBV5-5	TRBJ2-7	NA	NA	CASSSTSYEQYF	TGTGCCAGCAGCTCGACCTCCTACGAGCAGTACTTC
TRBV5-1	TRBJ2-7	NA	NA	CASSSGTLYEQYF	TGCGCCAGCAGCTCCGGGACACTGTACGAGCAGTACTTC
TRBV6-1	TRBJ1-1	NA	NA	CASSEVSDEAFF	TGTGCCAGCAGTGAAGTCTCTGATGAAGCTTTCTTT
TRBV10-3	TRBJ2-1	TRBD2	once	CANSGGTYNEQFF	TGTGCCAACAGCGGGGGGACTTACAATGAGCAGTTCTTC
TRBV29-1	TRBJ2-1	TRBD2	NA	CSVEEGWGGGIDEQFF	TGCAGCGTTGAAGAAGGCTGGGGCGGGGGGATCGATGAGCAGTTCTTC
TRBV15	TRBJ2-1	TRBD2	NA	CATSRYPPREAEQFF	TGTGCCACCAGCAGATACCCCCCCCGGGAGGCTGAGCAGTTCTTC
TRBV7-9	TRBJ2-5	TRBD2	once	CASSLLAGQETQYF	TGTGCCAGCAGCCTCCTAGCGGGCCAAGAGACCCAGTACTTC
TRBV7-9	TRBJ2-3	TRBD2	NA	CASSLVAGGTDTQYF	TGTGCCAGCAGCCTTGTAGCGGGGGGCACAGATACGCAGTATTTT
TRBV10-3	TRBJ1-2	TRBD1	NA	CAISMTGGDGYTF	TGTGCCATCAGCATGACAGGGGGCGATGGCTACACCTTC
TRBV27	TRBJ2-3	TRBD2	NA	CASSLGLGRGSTDTQYF	TGTGCCAGCAGTTTAGGCCTGGGGCGGGGGAGCACAGATACGCAGTATTTT
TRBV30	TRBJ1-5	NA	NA	CAWSPRGRLPGQPQHF	TGTGCCTGGAGTCCTCGGGGCCGTTTACCAGGTCAGCCCCAGCATTTT
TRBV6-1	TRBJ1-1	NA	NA	CASSERTLRDTEAFF	TGTGCCAGCAGTGAACGAACCCTTCGGGACACTGAAGCTTTCTTT
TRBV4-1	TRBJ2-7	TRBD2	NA	CASSLAGGTTYEQYF	TGCGCCAGCAGCCTAGCGGGAGGAACCACCTACGAGCAGTACTTC
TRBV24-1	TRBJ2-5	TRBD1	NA	CATSDAPPGTGGEETQYF	TGTGCCACCAGTGATGCACCACCGGGGACAGGGGGCGAGGAGACCCAGTACTTC
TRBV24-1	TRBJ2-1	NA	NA	CATSESERYSEQFF	TGTGCCACCAGTGAGAGCGAACGATACAGTGAGCAGTTCTTC